These 15 T cell receptor beta chains originate from one sample sequenced in a study of blood T cell repertoires in COVID-19. Method: immunoSEQ multiplex PCR; TCRdb's copy keeps in-frame clones and lacks some. The table lists 200,000 to 300,000 clones, more than 70% of them singletons. Material: PBMCs or T cells enriched from blood (not recorded which). Every receptor here comes from a woman aged 35 to 49 with acute COVID-19.

CDR3 DNA: TGTGCCATCAGAGATACGACAGGAGATAGCAATCAGCCCCAGCATTTT. Translated, it gives CAIRDTTGDSNQPQHF. This chain joins TRBV10-3 and TRBJ1-5, with D perhaps matching TRBD1 (6 bases). There are 16 residues in the CDR3. With 6 bases removed from V and 0 bases from J, the gap between germline ends came to 15 bases. Germline-derived CDR1 and CDR2 are ENHRY and SYGVKD.

This sequence joins TRBV5-4 and TRBJ1-6; TRBD1 aligns across 8 bases. V was clipped by 3 bases and J by 6 bases; unmatched bases: 5. This CDR3 comprises 15 residues. Germline lookup yields CDR1 SGHNT and CDR2 YYREEE (reference sequence). The CDR3 region has the DNA TGTGCCAGCAGCTCCCAGACAGGGGTTAATTCACCCCTCCACTTT. It yields the protein CASSSQTGVNSPLHF.

The chain combines TRBV5-1 with TRBJ2-6; possibly TRBD1 for D (5 bases). CDR1 and CDR2 (germline): SGHRS, YFSETQ. This CDR3 comprises 16 residues. V lost 0 bases to trimming and J lost 0 bases, with 7 bases between them. The DNA of the CDR3 is TGCGCCAGCAGCTTGGACAGGAACTCTGGGGCCAACGTCCTGACTTTC. Translated, it gives CASSLDRNSGANVLTF.

V usage is TRBV28 and J usage is TRBJ1-6; possible D gene TRBD1, 5 bases. This CDR3 has 16 residues. Looked up from germline, CDR1 is MDHEN and CDR2 is SYDVKM. Trimming left V 6 bases short and J 6 bases short, with 18 bases between. Here the CDR3 DNA reads TGTGCCAGCAGACTGACCGGGGGAGCGGGTAATTCACCCCTCCACTTT. It translates to CASRLTGGAGNSPLHF.

This sequence joins TRBV29-1 and TRBJ2-5; D might be TRBD2 (7 bases). The germline gives CDR1 SQVTM, CDR2 ANQGSEA. The CDR3 runs 13 residues. The V gene lost 7 bases and the J gene lost 5 bases, with 17 bases spanning the gap. The CDR3: CSAQRGAMETQYF. In DNA form, the CDR3 reads TGCAGCGCCCAACGGGGGGCCATGGAGACCCAGTACTTC.

The chain links TRBV7-2 to TRBJ1-1, with D hard to call. The CDR3 length is 15 residues. Per the germline V gene, CDR1 is SGHTA and CDR2 is FQGNSA. V was trimmed by 0 bases and J by 1 base, leaving 9 bases between them. CDR3 sequence (DNA): TGTGCCAGCAGCTTAGCGCCTGGCAAGAACACTGAAGCTTTCTTT. Its protein product is CASSLAPGKNTEAFF.

This CDR3 reads CASTRRVGETEAFF. CDR3 sequence (DNA): TGTGCCAGCACAAGACGAGTCGGGGAAACTGAAGCTTTCTTT. The chain joins TRBV6-5 to TRBJ1-1, with D hard to call. V shed 7 bases and J shed 5 bases, with 17 bases lying between them. CDR3 length equals 14 residues. The germline V gene encodes CDR1 MNHEY and CDR2 SVGAGI.

CDR3 in amino acids: CASSPPAGGYGYTF. The DNA of the CDR3 is TGTGCCAGCTCACCACCGGCAGGTGGCTATGGCTACACCTTC. This chain uses TRBV18 with TRBJ1-2, with D hard to call. V lost 0 bases and J 4 bases, leaving 9 bases between the germline ends. The CDR3 has 14 amino acids. Germline lookup yields CDR1 KGHSH and CDR2 LQKENI.

V is TRBV4-2 and J is TRBJ1-5; D gene unclear. The CDR3 totals 13 residues. V was pared by 0 bases and J by 6 bases, with 6 bases between. The germline V gene has CDR1 LGHNA and CDR2 YNFKEQ. CDR3 region: CASSQDLIQPQHF. As DNA, the CDR3 is TGTGCCAGCAGCCAAGATCTTATTCAGCCCCAGCATTTT.

The V and J genes are TRBV20-1 and TRBJ1-1; D gene unclear. Looked up from germline, CDR1 is DFQATT and CDR2 is SNEGSKA (reference sequence). The CDR3 is made up of 11 amino acids. V was cut by 3 bases and J by 9 bases, with 11 bases left in between. CDR3 sequence: CSASYSGKAFF. For the CDR3, the DNA is TGCAGTGCTAGTTACTCGGGGAAAGCTTTCTTT.

This clone was found a few times. J is TRBJ2-2 and V is TRBV5-4, with D tentatively TRBD2 (5 bases). The CDR3 runs 15 residues. Trimming removed 4 bases at V and 1 base at J, with 11 bases between. Germline-derived CDR1 and CDR2 are SGHNT and YYREEE (reference sequence). CDR3 DNA: TGTGCCAGCAGCCCCCCCCGGGGGAACACCGGGGAGCTGTTTTTT. Translation: CASSPPRGNTGELFF.

In its sample, this clone was seen once. CDR3 amino acids: CASSPRSGKKGNEQYV. The CDR3 DNA reads TGCGCCAGCAGTCCCAGAAGCGGGAAGAAGGGCAACGAGCAGTACGTC. This rearrangement joins TRBV10-1 to TRBJ2-7, with 7 bases aligning to TRBD2. The CDR3 length is 16 residues. Germline trimming cut 5 bases from V and 5 bases from J; bases unmatched to any gene: 15. Germline-derived CDR1 and CDR2 are WNHNN and SYGVQD (reference sequence).

The genes are TRBV19 and TRBJ2-1; 7 positions match TRBD2. V lost 3 bases and J lost 7; bases outside the gene matches: 9. Germline V gives CDR1 LNHDA, CDR2 SQIVND (reference sequence). The CDR3 sequence is 15 residues long. The CDR3 loop is CASSISELAINEQFF. The CDR3 bases are TGTGCCAGTAGTATTTCTGAACTAGCGATTAATGAGCAGTTCTTC.

This clone has just one count. For the CDR3, the DNA is TGTGCCAGCAGCTTAAGGGGTACAGGGCCTAACTATGGCTACACCTTC. Its protein is CASSLRGTGPNYGYTF. This chain connects TRBV5-6 to TRBJ1-2; D may be TRBD1 (6 bases). The CDR3 spans 16 residues. From germline, CDR1 is SGHDT and CDR2 YYEEEE. V was clipped by 2 bases and J by 0 bases, with 14 bases between them.

This chain connects TRBV29-1 to TRBJ1-1; tentative D call: TRBD1 (5 bases). The V end was cut by 6 bases, the J end by 4 bases, with 15 bases between. The CDR3 is 13 residues long. Germline V lookup: CDR1 SQVTM, CDR2 ANQGSEA. The CDR3 reads CSVSRQGGTEAFF. The CDR3 DNA follows: TGCAGCGTGAGTAGGCAGGGTGGCACTGAAGCTTTCTTT.